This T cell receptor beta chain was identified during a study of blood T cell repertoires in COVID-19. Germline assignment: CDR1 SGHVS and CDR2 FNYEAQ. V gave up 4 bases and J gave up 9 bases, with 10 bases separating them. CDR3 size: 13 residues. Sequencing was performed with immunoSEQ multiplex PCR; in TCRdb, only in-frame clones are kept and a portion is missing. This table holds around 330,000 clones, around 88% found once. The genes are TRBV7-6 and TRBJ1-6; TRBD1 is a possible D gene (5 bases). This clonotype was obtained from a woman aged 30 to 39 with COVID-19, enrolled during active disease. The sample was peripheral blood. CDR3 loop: CASSSSGGSPLHF. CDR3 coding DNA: TGTGCCAGCAGCTCTTCCGGGGGTTCACCCCTCCACTTT.